This entry concerns a single TCR beta chain. Original data processing: Estimation of nucleated cell counts relied on the amplification of reference gene primers. Here immunoSEQ multiplex PCR was the method, and the copy in TCRdb shows in-frame clones only, minus some. That table supplies the V and J calls and clone size; D and trimming were determined from the DNA. The table lists tens of thousands of clones, approximately 87% of them singletons. This specimen comes from a study of blood T cell repertoires in COVID-19. Study overall: The United States, Italy and Spain supplied acute and convalescent COVID-19 samples. PBMCs, B-cell-depleted T cells, or T cells were the source of the cDNA or gDNA that made up the material.

This sequence was found in a human donor in a cohort sampled during active COVID-19. Sequencing input: peripheral blood.

This chain's CDR3 is CASSWGLFTEQFF. CDR3 nucleotide sequence: TGCGCCAGCAGCTGGGGACTCTTTACGGAGCAGTTCTTC. The V call is TRBV5-1, the J call TRBJ2-1; D is possibly TRBD2 (6 bases). CDR1 is SGHRS, CDR2 YFSETQ, per germline. V was clipped by 3 bases and J by 10 bases, with 14 bases between them. The CDR3 length is 13 residues.